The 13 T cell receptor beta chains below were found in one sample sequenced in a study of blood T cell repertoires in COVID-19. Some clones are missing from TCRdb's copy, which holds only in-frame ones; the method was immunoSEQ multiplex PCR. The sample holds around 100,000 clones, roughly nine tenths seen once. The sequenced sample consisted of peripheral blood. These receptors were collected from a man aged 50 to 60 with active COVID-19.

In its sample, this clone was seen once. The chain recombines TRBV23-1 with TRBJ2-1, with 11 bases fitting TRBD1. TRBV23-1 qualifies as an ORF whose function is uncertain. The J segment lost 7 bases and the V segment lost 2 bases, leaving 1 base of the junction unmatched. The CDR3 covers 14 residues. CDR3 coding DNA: TGCGCCAGCAGTCAAGGACAGGGGGCTAATGAGCAGTTCTTC. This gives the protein CASSQGQGANEQFF.

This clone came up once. The CDR3 coding sequence is TGTGCCAGTAGTTCTTCTGGACTAGCCGGGGAGCTGTTTTTT. It encodes CASSSSGLAGELFF. The rearrangement uses TRBV19 and TRBJ2-2; TRBD2 aligns across 7 bases. Trimming at V came to 5 bases and at J to 6 bases, leaving 6 bases not matched to a gene. CDR1 is LNHDA and CDR2 is SQIVND in the germline V gene (reference sequence). The CDR3 totals 14 residues.

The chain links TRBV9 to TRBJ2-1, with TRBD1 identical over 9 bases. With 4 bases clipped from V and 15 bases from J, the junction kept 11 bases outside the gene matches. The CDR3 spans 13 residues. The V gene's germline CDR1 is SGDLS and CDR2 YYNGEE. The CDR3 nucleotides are TGTGCCAGCAGCCCGCCAAACAGGGGGCGAATGTTCTTC. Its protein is CASSPPNRGRMFF.

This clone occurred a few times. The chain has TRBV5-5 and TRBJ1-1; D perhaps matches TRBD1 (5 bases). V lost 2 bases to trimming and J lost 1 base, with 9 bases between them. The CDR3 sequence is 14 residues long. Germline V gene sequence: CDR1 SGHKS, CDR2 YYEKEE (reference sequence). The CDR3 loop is CASSLQATNTEAFF. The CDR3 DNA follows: TGTGCCAGCAGCTTACAGGCTACGAACACTGAAGCTTTCTTT.

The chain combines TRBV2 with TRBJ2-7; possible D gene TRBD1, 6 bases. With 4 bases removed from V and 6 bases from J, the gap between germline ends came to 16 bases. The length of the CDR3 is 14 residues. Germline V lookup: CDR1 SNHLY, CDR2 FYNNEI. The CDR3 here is CASSVDSGVGEQYV. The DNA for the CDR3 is TGTGCCAGCAGTGTAGACTCAGGGGTTGGCGAGCAGTACGTC.

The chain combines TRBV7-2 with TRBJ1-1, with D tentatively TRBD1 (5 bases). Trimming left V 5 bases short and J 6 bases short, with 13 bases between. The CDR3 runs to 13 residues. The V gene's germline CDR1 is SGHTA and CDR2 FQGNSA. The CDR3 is CASSMNGGAEAFF. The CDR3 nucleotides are TGTGCCAGCAGCATGAACGGGGGGGCTGAAGCTTTCTTT.

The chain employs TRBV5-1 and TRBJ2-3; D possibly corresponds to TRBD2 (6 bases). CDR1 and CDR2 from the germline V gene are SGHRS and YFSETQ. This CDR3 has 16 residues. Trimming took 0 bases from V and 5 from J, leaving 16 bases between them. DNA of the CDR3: TGCGCCAGCAGCTTGGGGGTAGCGGAGAGAGGAGATACGCAGTATTTT. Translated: CASSLGVAERGDTQYF.

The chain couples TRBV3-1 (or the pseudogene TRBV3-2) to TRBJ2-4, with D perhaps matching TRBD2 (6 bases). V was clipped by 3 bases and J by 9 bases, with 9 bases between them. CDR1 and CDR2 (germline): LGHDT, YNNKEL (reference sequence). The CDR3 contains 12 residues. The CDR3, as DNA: TGTGCCAGCAGCCAGGGACTCGCCATTCAGTACTTC. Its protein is CASSQGLAIQYF.

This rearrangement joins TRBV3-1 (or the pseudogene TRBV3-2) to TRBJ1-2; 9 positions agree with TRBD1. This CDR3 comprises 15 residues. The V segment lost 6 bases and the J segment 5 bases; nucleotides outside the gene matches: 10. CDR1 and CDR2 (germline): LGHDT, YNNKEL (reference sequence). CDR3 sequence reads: CASRHAPGQGYGYTF. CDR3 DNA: TGTGCCAGCAGGCACGCTCCGGGACAGGGATATGGCTACACCTTC.

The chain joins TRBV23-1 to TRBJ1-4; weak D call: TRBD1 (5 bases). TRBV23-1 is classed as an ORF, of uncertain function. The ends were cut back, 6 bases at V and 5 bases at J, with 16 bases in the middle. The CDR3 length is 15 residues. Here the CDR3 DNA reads TGCGCCAGCAGCCCGAGAAGGGGCGACAATGAAAAACTGTTTTTT. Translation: CASSPRRGDNEKLFF.

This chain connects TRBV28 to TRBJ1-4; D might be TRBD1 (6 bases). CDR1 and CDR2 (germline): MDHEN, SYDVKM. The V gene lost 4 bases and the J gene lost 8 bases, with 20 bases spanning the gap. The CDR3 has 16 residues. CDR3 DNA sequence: TGTGCCAGCAGTTCAACCTCCGGACTAGGGGGAGAAAAACTGTTTTTT. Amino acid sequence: CASSSTSGLGGEKLFF.

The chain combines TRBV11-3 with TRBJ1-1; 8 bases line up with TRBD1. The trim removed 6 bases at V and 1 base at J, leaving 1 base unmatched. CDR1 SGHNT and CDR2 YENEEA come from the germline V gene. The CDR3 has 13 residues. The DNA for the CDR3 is TGTGCCAGCAGAACAGGGGGGAACACTGAAGCTTTCTTT. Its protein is CASRTGGNTEAFF.

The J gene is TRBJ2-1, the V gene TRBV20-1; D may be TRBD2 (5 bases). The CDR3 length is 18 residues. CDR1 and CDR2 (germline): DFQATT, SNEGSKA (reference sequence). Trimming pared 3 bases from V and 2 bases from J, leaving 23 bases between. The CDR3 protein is CSASRASLLQETYNEQFF. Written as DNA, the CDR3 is TGCAGTGCTAGTCGAGCTAGCCTACTCCAAGAGACCTACAATGAGCAGTTCTTC.